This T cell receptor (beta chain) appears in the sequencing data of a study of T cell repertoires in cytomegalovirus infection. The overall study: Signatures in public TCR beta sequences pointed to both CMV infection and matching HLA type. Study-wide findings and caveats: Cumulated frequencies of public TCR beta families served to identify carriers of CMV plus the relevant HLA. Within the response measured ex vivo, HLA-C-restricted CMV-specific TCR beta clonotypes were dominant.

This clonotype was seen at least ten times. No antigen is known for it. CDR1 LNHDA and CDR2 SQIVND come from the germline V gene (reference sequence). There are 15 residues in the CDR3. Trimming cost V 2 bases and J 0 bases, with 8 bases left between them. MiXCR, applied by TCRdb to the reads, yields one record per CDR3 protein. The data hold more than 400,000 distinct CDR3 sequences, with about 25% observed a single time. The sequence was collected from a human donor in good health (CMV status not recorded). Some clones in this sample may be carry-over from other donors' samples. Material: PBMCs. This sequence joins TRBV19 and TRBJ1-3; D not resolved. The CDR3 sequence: CASSIMAGSGNTIYF. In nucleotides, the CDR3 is TGTGCCAGTAGTATAATGGCAGGCTCTGGAAACACCATATATTTT.